The 3 T cell receptor beta chains reported below all come from one sample, sequenced in a study of neoadjuvant anti-PD-1 for oral cavity cancer. Method: immunoSEQ multiplex PCR; TCRdb's copy keeps in-frame clones and lacks some. The table has 15,000 or so clones, roughly two thirds seen once. Sequences were derived from PBMCs, sampled before nivolumab (anti-PD-1) treatment. The origin of the receptors is a person between 40 and 85 years old with oral cavity squamous cell carcinoma.

The rearrangement joins TRBV7-6 to TRBJ2-7, with 9 bases matching TRBD1. The CDR3 covers 15 residues. V dropped 6 bases and J dropped 6; count of bases not matched to a gene: 12. Germline V gene data show CDR1 as SGHVS and CDR2 as FNYEAQ. CDR3 residues: CASRLLRSGQGEQYF. CDR3 sequence (DNA): TGTGCCAGCAGACTACTCAGGTCGGGACAGGGCGAGCAGTACTTC.

The V and J genes are TRBV28 and TRBJ1-4; TRBD1 is a possible D gene (5 bases). This CDR3 comprises 15 residues. V dropped 7 bases and J dropped 10 bases, with 22 bases sitting between them. The germline CDR1 and CDR2 sequences are MDHEN and SYDVKM. The chain's CDR3 is CASTLSSGGLGKLFF. CDR3 sequence (DNA): TGTGCCAGCACTCTTTCCTCCGGGGGTCTAGGAAAACTGTTTTTT. The full variable domain, with the rest looked up from reference TRBV28 and TRBJ1-4, is DVKVTQSSRYLVKRTGEKVFLECVQDMDHENMFWYRQDPGLGLRLIYFSYDVKMKEKGDIPEGYSVSREKKERFSLILESASTNQTSMYLCASTLSSGGLGKLFFGSGTQLSVL.

CDR3 DNA: TGTGCCAGCAGCTTAGACCTCAGCAGGGCAGATACGCAGTATTTT. Its protein product is CASSLDLSRADTQYF. This sequence joins TRBV11-2 and TRBJ2-3; D may be TRBD1 (5 bases). CDR1 and CDR2 from the germline V gene are SGHAT and FQNNGV. Trimming removed 0 bases from V and 4 bases from J, with 11 bases in between. The CDR3 loop spans 15 amino acids.